This entry features one T cell receptor beta chain sequence. Its antigen is still unknown. This record comes from a study of beta chain features in type 1 diabetes. Study results and caveats: When Type 1 diabetes patients were examined, their TCRB CDR3s proved moderately but significantly shorter in all four CD4+ subsets. The naive, central memory and Treg TCRB repertoires showed an apparent similarity that was greater among patients than among healthy donors.

Every isolated RNA sample was fully reverse transcribed, so sequencing captured expressed TCRB transcripts. Approximately 3.6 million reads were obtained on average from naive, central memory and regulatory T cell samples. The assay was immunoSEQ multiplex PCR, and TCRdb's table has in-frame clones only and misses some. The table includes 150,000 or so clones, roughly 60% detected once. V lost 5 bases to trimming and J lost 1 base, with 11 bases between them. Germline V gives CDR1 SGHTA, CDR2 FQGNSA. The CDR3 is 14 amino acids. This receptor was obtained from a man aged 30 to 45 with type 1 diabetes. The chain combines TRBV7-2 with TRBJ2-5; no definite D call. Sequencing used naive CD4+ T cells from blood. The CDR3 reads CASSLMPFQETQYF. The DNA for the CDR3 is TGTGCCAGCAGCCTAATGCCCTTCCAAGAGACCCAGTACTTC. The complete variable domain, with remaining parts taken from reference TRBV7-2 and TRBJ2-5, reads GAGVSQSPSNKVTEKGKDVELRCDPISGHTALYWYRQSLGQGLEFLIYFQGNSAPDKSGLPSDRFSAERTGGSVSTLTIQRTQQEDSAVYLCASSLMPFQETQYFGPGTRLLVL.